This TCR beta chain was captured by sequencing in a study of blood T cell repertoires in COVID-19. In the authors' workflow: It was from reference gene primer amplification that nucleated cell counts were estimated. The repertoire was sequenced with immunoSEQ multiplex PCR; TCRdb's copy has only in-frame clones and lacks some. D and trimming were read from the DNA, whereas the V and J calls and clone size are those reported in that table. The table includes around 37,000 clones, around 84% detected once. Trimming removed 9 bases from V and 5 bases from J; junction bases left unmatched: 7. The germline CDR1 and CDR2 sequences are MGHDK and SYGVNS. This CDR3 spans 13 amino acids.

This TCR was sampled from a man aged 60 to 69 with COVID-19, enrolled during active disease. Sequencing was done on a sample of peripheral blood. The chain uses TRBV25-1 and TRBJ2-5; 9 nucleotides line up with TRBD1. CDR3 nucleotide sequence: TGTGCCAGGAGGGACAGGGTGAGCGAGACCCAGTACTTC. It encodes CARRDRVSETQYF.